Shown below are 13 T cell receptor beta chains from a single sample sequenced in a study of T-cell memory formation after mild COVID-19. TCRdb analysed the 5' RACE reads with MiXCR anew, one entry per CDR3 protein. Found here are fewer than 450,000 distinct CDR3 sequences, 24% of them singletons; the top ten hold roughly 8.7%. Sample: PBMCs or a T cell subset sorted from them (not recorded which). The receptor source for this set is an adult woman who had mild COVID-19 (a few samples of this study predate the infection). Cell type and time point are not known.

J is TRBJ1-3 and V is TRBV6-5; 7 bases line up with TRBD1. J gave up 4 bases and V 5 bases, and 8 bases lay outside the gene matches. CDR3 length equals 15 residues. In germline, CDR1 is MNHEY, CDR2 SVGAGI. The CDR3 DNA follows: TGTGCCAGCAGTCCACGACAGGGCAGAGGAAACACCATATATTTT. This codes for CASSPRQGRGNTIYF.

This clonotype was seen ten or more times. V usage is TRBV6-2 or TRBV6-3 and J usage is TRBJ2-3; no definite D call. The CDR3 has 12 amino acids. Trimming took off 4 bases at V and 3 bases at J, with 5 bases between the two ends. CDR1 and CDR2 from the germline V gene are MNHEY and SVGEGT. The CDR3 region is CASSFFTDTQYF. The CDR3 nucleotides read TGTGCCAGCAGTTTTTTTACAGATACGCAGTATTTT.

This clonotype turned up a few times. The chain couples TRBV6-5 to TRBJ2-1; tentative D call: TRBD2 (5 bases). Trimming took off 10 bases at V and 0 bases at J, with 10 bases between the two ends. Germline V CDR1 and CDR2: MNHEY, SVGAGI. The CDR3 loop spans 13 amino acids. The CDR3 loop reads CATLGNSYNEQFF. The CDR3 DNA reads as TGTGCCACACTCGGGAACTCCTACAATGAGCAGTTCTTC.

The J gene is TRBJ2-5, the V gene TRBV7-2, with D unresolved. Germline CDR1 SGHTA, CDR2 FQGNSA. CDR3 size: 16 residues. With 5 bases removed from V and 5 bases from J, the gap between germline ends came to 21 bases. The CDR3 DNA is TGTGCCAGCAGCCCTGGGATTGGGCCCTTGGGGGAGACCCAGTACTTC. This encodes CASSPGIGPLGETQYF.

There are a few counts of this clonotype. The rearrangement uses TRBV2 and TRBJ1-5, with TRBD1 matching 10 bases. The germline gives CDR1 SNHLY, CDR2 FYNNEI. The CDR3 consists of 14 residues. V shed 4 bases, J shed 6 bases, and the junction held 3 bases outside the gene matches. CDR3 DNA: TGTGCCAGCAGTGGACAGGGGGCGCGTCAGCCCCAGCATTTT. Its protein is CASSGQGARQPQHF.

V gene TRBV12-3 or TRBV12-4 combines with J gene TRBJ2-1; 8 bases align to TRBD1. The CDR3 runs to 17 residues. V shed 2 bases, J shed 8 bases, and the junction held 14 bases outside the gene matches. CDR3 in amino acids: CASSLPPLDRVSDEQFF. In nucleotides, the CDR3 is TGTGCCAGCAGTTTACCCCCCTTGGACAGGGTCAGCGATGAGCAGTTCTTC.

In its sample, this clonotype was seen a few times. J is TRBJ1-1 and V is TRBV7-8; D not resolved. This CDR3 comprises 15 residues. With 4 bases removed from V and 0 bases from J, the gap between germline ends came to 12 bases. CDR1 and CDR2 from the germline V gene are SGHVS and FQNEAQ. The CDR3 protein is CASSSHERMNTEAFF. The DNA of the CDR3 is TGTGCCAGCAGCTCCCACGAACGTATGAACACTGAAGCTTTCTTT.

The J gene is TRBJ2-2, the V gene TRBV2, with D perhaps TRBD1 or TRBD2 (5 bases each). Trimming cost V 4 bases and J 4 bases, with 10 bases left between them. CDR1 and CDR2 (germline): SNHLY, FYNNEI. The CDR3 has 14 residues. CDR3 sequence (DNA): TGTGCCAGCAGTGCCCTAGGGACCACCGGGGAGCTGTTTTTT. Amino acids: CASSALGTTGELFF.

This clonotype was recorded a few times. The CDR3 coding sequence is TGCGCCAGCAGCACCGGGACGGTCTCTGGAAACACCATATATTTT. Its protein is CASSTGTVSGNTIYF. This chain links TRBV5-1 with TRBJ1-3, with D tentatively TRBD1 (5 bases). The germline gives CDR1 SGHRS, CDR2 YFSETQ. V dropped 4 bases and J dropped 0 bases, with 11 bases sitting between them. The CDR3 runs 15 residues.

This clonotype was counted a few times. The chain joins TRBV7-3 to TRBJ2-1, with D possibly TRBD2 on 6 matching bases. Germline V lookup: CDR1 SGHTA, CDR2 FQGTGA. The ends were cut back, 2 bases at V and 3 bases at J, with 11 bases in the middle. The CDR3 loop spans 15 amino acids. The CDR3 nucleotides are TGTGCCAGCAGCTTAGGGGTAGCGGACTACAATGAGCAGTTCTTC. Its protein product is CASSLGVADYNEQFF.

The chain couples TRBV5-1 to TRBJ2-3; 7 bases are a match to TRBD1. This CDR3 region has 17 residues. Trimming took 0 bases from V and 3 from J; bases not matched to a gene: 10. Germline V lookup: CDR1 SGHRS, CDR2 YFSETQ. The CDR3 is CASSLASSGGSTDTQYF. CDR3 DNA: TGCGCCAGCAGCTTGGCCTCCTCAGGGGGAAGTACAGATACGCAGTATTTT.

This clonotype was detected ten times or more. This chain joins TRBV30 and TRBJ2-3; D uncertain. Per the germline V gene, CDR1 is GTSNPN and CDR2 is SVGIG (reference sequence). Trimming removed 4 bases at V and 3 bases at J, with 11 bases between. This CDR3 has 13 residues. CDR3 residues: CAWTQRVTDTQYF. For the CDR3, the DNA is TGTGCCTGGACCCAGCGTGTGACAGATACGCAGTATTTT.

The CDR3 sequence is CSARGTAREAFF. The CDR3 DNA reads as TGCAGTGCTAGAGGGACAGCAAGAGAAGCTTTCTTT. The rearrangement links TRBV20-1 to TRBJ1-1; D might be TRBD1 (6 bases). The CDR3 extends over 12 amino acids. CDR1 is DFQATT, CDR2 SNEGSKA, per germline (reference sequence). The ends were cut back, 1 base at V and 8 bases at J, with 11 bases in the middle.